The rows below give T cell receptor beta chains drawn from one sample of a study of cytomegalovirus exposure and HLA in healthy donors. The table came from immunoSEQ multiplex PCR; TCRdb's copy has only in-frame clones and leaves some out. This sample carries 90,000 to 110,000 clones, 69% of them seen once, and the ten largest clones take around 3.5%. The sample consisted of PBMCs. These TCRs come from a man aged 25 to 40 in good health and CMV-seronegative. Both conserved end residues are part of each CDR3. A D gene is named only where the DNA matches it firmly. Only some rows state a clone size, as once, few, many or a class for expanded clones.

TRBD2,NA,TRBV19,TRBJ2-2,TGTGCCAGTGGTCCGGACCGACTAGCGGGAGCCGGGGAGCTGTTTTTT,CASGPDRLAGAGELFF
TRBD2,NA,TRBV7-2,TRBJ2-2,TGTGCCAGCAGCTTAACTGCCGGGGGGGGCACCGGGGAGCTGTTTTTT,CASSLTAGGGTGELFF
NA,NA,TRBV6-5,TRBJ1-5,TGTGCCAGCACGATGACAGTGGTTGGCAATCAGCCCCAGCATTTT,CASTMTVVGNQPQHF
TRBD2,NA,TRBV27,TRBJ2-1,TGTGCCAGCAGTTACGATCGGACTAGCGGCGTCAATGAGCAGTTCTTC,CASSYDRTSGVNEQFF
TRBD2,NA,TRBV11-3,TRBJ2-1,TGTGCCAGCAGCTTAGCCCGGGATAGCGGGAGTCTTAATGAGCAGTTCTTC,CASSLARDSGSLNEQFF
NA,NA,TRBV10-3,TRBJ2-5,TGTGCCATCAGTGACGGAGAGACCCAGTACTTC,CAISDGETQYF
NA,NA,TRBV7-9,TRBJ1-5,TGTGCCAGCAGCTTAGGAGGTAGTCAGCCCCAGCATTTT,CASSLGGSQPQHF
NA,NA,TRBV4-2,TRBJ2-2,TGTGCCAGCAGCCCCCCCGGGTTTGGTGCCAGCGGAGGGAACACCGGGGAGCTGTTTTTT,CASSPPGFGASGGNTGELFF
NA,NA,TRBV13,TRBJ2-7,TGTGCCAGCAGCTATGACAGGGAGGCCTACGAGCAGTACTTC,CASSYDREAYEQYF
TRBD1,NA,TRBV5-1,TRBJ2-5,TGCGCCAGCAGCTGGGACAGGGCTGAGACCCAGTACTTC,CASSWDRAETQYF
NA,NA,TRBV28,TRBJ2-7,TGTGCCAGCAGTTTGATTGGCCCGTCCTACGAGCAGTACTTC,CASSLIGPSYEQYF
NA,NA,TRBV30,TRBJ1-4,TGTGCCTGGAGGACCGGGGTATTTAATGAAAAACTGTTTTTT,CAWRTGVFNEKLFF
NA,NA,TRBV5-1,TRBJ1-1,TGCGCCAGCAGCTTGACGGGTTTGAACACTGAAGCTTTCTTT,CASSLTGLNTEAFF
NA,few,TRBV11-2,TRBJ2-7,TGTGCCAGCAGAGGGGGAATCTACGAGCAGTACTTC,CASRGGIYEQYF
NA,NA,TRBV28,TRBJ1-2,TGTGCCAGCACCTGGGGCGACGGGACTTACTATGGCTACACCTTC,CASTWGDGTYYGYTF
TRBD2,NA,TRBV4-2,TRBJ2-2,TGTGCCAGCAGCCATGGTCCGGGACTAGCGCCCGGGGAGCTGTTTTTT,CASSHGPGLAPGELFF
TRBD2,NA,TRBV11-2,TRBJ2-1,TGTGCCAGCAGCTTATTAGGCCAGGGAGGGAATGAGCAGTTCTTC,CASSLLGQGGNEQFF
TRBD2,NA,TRBV12-5,TRBJ2-2,TGTGCTAGTGGTTTGGGGATAGCGGGAACCGGGGAGCTGTTTTTT,CASGLGIAGTGELFF
NA,NA,TRBV5-1,TRBJ2-3,TGCGCCAGCAGCTTAGGACATTCAGGCACAGATACGCAGTATTTT,CASSLGHSGTDTQYF
NA,NA,TRBV11-2,TRBJ2-7,TGTGCCACCACAGGAGAAGGCTTCCAGCAGTACTTC,CATTGEGFQQYF
NA,NA,TRBV5-1,TRBJ2-1,TGCGCCAGCAGCTTGGAATCAGGAACCCCAAATGAGCAGTTCTTC,CASSLESGTPNEQFF
TRBD2,once,TRBV5-1,TRBJ2-7,TGCGCCAGCAGCTTCGGGACTAGCGGCTACGAGCAGTACTTC,CASSFGTSGYEQYF
NA,once,TRBV19,TRBJ1-3,TGTGCCAGTCGAAAAACAGACGACTCTGGAAACACCATATATTTT,CASRKTDDSGNTIYF
TRBD1,few,TRBV5-1,TRBJ2-7,TGCGCCAGCACCCTGGGGACAGCTTCCTACGAGCAGTACTTC,CASTLGTASYEQYF
NA,NA,TRBV7-8,TRBJ2-7,TGTGCCAGCAGCCCCTACGGGTACGAGCAGTACTTC,CASSPYGYEQYF
NA,NA,TRBV11-1,TRBJ2-7,TGTGCCAGCAGCTTGGGGGGATCTTCCTACGAGCAGTACTTC,CASSLGGSSYEQYF
NA,few,TRBV11-2,TRBJ1-6,TGTGCCAGCAGCTTAGACGGGTATTCACCCCTCCACTTT,CASSLDGYSPLHF
TRBD1,NA,TRBV5-6,TRBJ2-1,TGTGCCAGCAGCTCCGGGACAGGGTCCTACAATGAGCAGTTCTTC,CASSSGTGSYNEQFF
TRBD2,NA,TRBV27,TRBJ2-1,TGTGCCAGCAGTCCCAGGGTAGCGGGTTACAATGAGCAGTTCTTC,CASSPRVAGYNEQFF
TRBD2,NA,TRBV9,TRBJ2-1,TGTGCCAGCAGCGCGGGGGGGGGATATGAGCAGTTCTTC,CASSAGGGYEQFF
NA,NA,TRBV6-6,TRBJ2-7,TGTGCCAGCAGCTCAACAGGGAGTAGCCTGCACGAGCAGTACTTC,CASSSTGSSLHEQYF
TRBD1,NA,TRBV28,TRBJ1-1,TGTGCCAGCAGTGGACAGGGGTTGACTGAAGCTTTCTTT,CASSGQGLTEAFF
TRBD1,NA,TRBV2,TRBJ2-2,TGTGCCAGCAGTGTAAGACAGGGGTTCGTTACCACCGGGGAGCTGTTTTTT,CASSVRQGFVTTGELFF
TRBD1,NA,TRBV7-3,TRBJ2-5,TGTGCCAGCAGCTTAGGCCCGACAGGGGGAAAGACCCAGTACTTC,CASSLGPTGGKTQYF
TRBD1,NA,TRBV15,TRBJ2-7,TGTGCCACCAGCAGAGATCCGGGGACAGGGGGCTACGAGCAGTACTTC,CATSRDPGTGGYEQYF
TRBD1,NA,TRBV4-2,TRBJ2-1,TGTGCCAGCAGCCAAGGGGGGGCACAGGGGGGTGAGCAGTTCTTC,CASSQGGAQGGEQFF
TRBD1,NA,TRBV18,TRBJ2-5,TGTGCCAGCTCACCGTGGGACAGGGGGCTGCGGACCCAGTACTTC,CASSPWDRGLRTQYF
TRBD1,NA,TRBV29-1,TRBJ2-5,TGCAGCTCAAGGCCCATGCCGGGACAGGGGGACCATCAAGAGACCCAGTACTTC,CSSRPMPGQGDHQETQYF
NA,NA,TRBV2,TRBJ1-1,TGTGCCAGCAGTGATGACATGAACACTGAAGCTTTCTTT,CASSDDMNTEAFF
TRBD1,few,TRBV28,TRBJ2-7,TGTGCCAGCAGTTTCACCGGGACAGGGAGGCCCGAGCAGTACTTC,CASSFTGTGRPEQYF
TRBD2,NA,TRBV5-1,TRBJ2-5,TGCGCCAGCAGCGCGGGGGTCGTGGAGACCCAGTACTTC,CASSAGVVETQYF
TRBD2,NA,TRBV5-1,TRBJ2-1,TGCGCCAGCAGCTCGGGACTAGCAACAAATGAGCAGTTCTTC,CASSSGLATNEQFF
NA,NA,TRBV30,TRBJ2-7,TGTGCCTGGAGTGGGACGGGAACCTACGAGCAGTACTTC,CAWSGTGTYEQYF
NA,NA,TRBV19,TRBJ2-5,TGTGCCAGTAGTATAACCAGGGGAAGGCAAGAGACCCAGTACTTC,CASSITRGRQETQYF
NA,NA,TRBV7-9,TRBJ1-4,TGTGCCAGCACCTCCGGGACACGCTTAAATGAAAAACTGTTTTTT,CASTSGTRLNEKLFF
TRBD1,NA,TRBV7-2,TRBJ1-4,TGTGCCAGCAGCTTAAGGGGACAGGGTTTATATGAAAAACTGTTTTTT,CASSLRGQGLYEKLFF
TRBD1,NA,TRBV9,TRBJ2-5,TGTGCCAGCAGCCTAACAGGGGTTGGAGAGACCCAGTACTTC,CASSLTGVGETQYF
TRBD2,NA,TRBV10-3,TRBJ2-1,TGTGCCATCAGTGCTGGGGCTAGCGGGAACAATGAGCAGTTCTTC,CAISAGASGNNEQFF
NA,few,TRBV2,TRBJ2-3,TGTGCCAGCACCGGTGGTAGCCTCACAGATACGCAGTATTTT,CASTGGSLTDTQYF